This T cell receptor (beta chain) was identified in a study of blood T cell repertoires in COVID-19. Per germline, CDR1 SGHRS and CDR2 YFSETQ. The CDR3 length is 15 residues. V lost 4 bases and J lost 2; bases outside the gene matches: 2. As processed by the authors: Estimation of nucleated cell counts relied on the amplification of reference gene primers. Using immunoSEQ multiplex PCR, the repertoire was profiled, and TCRdb retains in-frame clones only, with some absent. V, J and clone size derive from that table, while D and trimming were established from the DNA sequence. The table has over 450,000 clones, roughly nine tenths seen once.

This chain connects TRBV5-1 to TRBJ2-7; 14 bases are a match to TRBD2. Sequences were obtained from peripheral blood. The receptor was derived from a young man with COVID-19, enrolled during active disease. The CDR3, as DNA: TGCGCCAGCAGCGAGACTAGCGGGAGGGCCTACGAGCAGTACTTC. Residues: CASSETSGRAYEQYF. Together with reference TRBV5-1 and TRBJ2-7, the CDR3 gives the full variable domain: KAGVTQTPRYLIKTRGQQVTLSCSPISGHRSVSWYQQTPGQGLQFLFEYFSETQRNKGNFPGRFSGRQFSNSRSEMNVSTLELGDSALYLCASSETSGRAYEQYFGPGTRLTVT.